The entry below describes one T cell receptor (beta chain). Its antigen is unidentified. The data stem from a study of cytomegalovirus exposure and HLA in healthy donors. The study's findings and limits: Earlier analysis found most TCR beta V segments productive about 90% or about 30% of the time. With high specificity and sensitivity, the classifier reportedly diagnosed cytomegalovirus status. CMV serostatus was the sole immune exposure data available.

Use of 60 Vbeta and 13 Jbeta primers characterized the PCR. This table comes from immunoSEQ multiplex PCR, and its TCRdb copy is limited to in-frame clones, with some not included. The table includes 100,000 to 150,000 clones, roughly 80% detected once. Trimming left V 3 bases short and J 7 bases short, with 20 bases between. The CDR3 is 15 residues long. In germline, CDR1 is SGDLS, CDR2 YYNGEE. The sample consisted of PBMCs. The TCR sequence derives from a man aged 35-49 years in good health and CMV-seronegative. The chain carries TRBV9 and TRBJ2-7, with D perhaps TRBD2 (6 bases). CDR3 sequence: CASSGGVGTREEQYF. In DNA form, the CDR3 reads TGTGCCAGCAGCGGCGGAGTCGGGACTCGAGAAGAGCAGTACTTC.